This entry describes one T cell receptor beta chain. This clone was observed a handful of times. Its recognized antigen is unknown. No much larger clone exists at a distance of one base, and base qualities are not known. This record belongs to a study of blood T cell repertoires in COVID-19 (TCRdb year 2020). Regarding the complete study: Samples from collaborators originated in the United States, Italy and Spain and spanned both the acute and convalescent phases of COVID-19. The prospective study material was composed of cDNA or gDNA derived from T cells, B-cell-depleted T cells, or PBMCs. The dataset comprised deeply sampled blood TCRbeta repertoires from subjects exposed to, actively infected with, or recovered from COVID-19. The samples were drawn from two sources: the first 160 participants of the ongoing ImmuneRACE study, and 1,000 to 1,500 subjects contributed by 6 global collaborators. A de-identified subject ID, COVID-19 status, age in years and sex were almost always included in the sample metadata. The repertoires were made available in a free public database intended to serve as a resource for research on the immune response to SARS-CoV-2. Where HLA class I and class II types were available, the types were taken from metadata supplied by the sample provider, not from assay-based typing. Study-level results and caveats: Clinical and demographic metadata were provided uncurated, with the amount varying by source and participant.

The immunoSEQ Assay, a bias-controlled multiplex PCR, was used to amplify TCRbeta CDR3 regions from genomic DNA. Per the source publication's procedure: The number of nucleated cells in each sample was estimated by amplification of reference gene primers within the assay. To quantify the absolute abundance of each unique TCRbeta CDR3 rearrangement, sequence reads were collapsed and filtered. For each sample, productive Simpson clonality was calculated by taking the square root of Simpson's diversity index across productive rearrangements. What TCRdb holds here is the immuneACCESS table cut down to in-frame rearrangements. Part of the clones is not present; checked against another copy, under half of the missing clones reflect an unresolved V gene, and the others are unexplained. Clone size and the V and J calls come from that table; the DNA yielded D and trimming. The sample yields around 60,000 clones; about 70% were counted once. Around 19% of the sample goes to the ten largest clones.

The collaborating institutions used their own protocols to collect whole blood in K2EDTA tubes. Collaborator samples were shipped for TCRbeta analysis as frozen whole blood, isolated PBMCs, or DNA extracted from either sample type. From the germline V gene, CDR1 is LGHNA and CDR2 is YNFKEQ. The CDR3 starts with the cysteine, ends with the phenylalanine, and has 15 residues. Only the CDR3 DNA is retained, 45 bases long and in frame from the first base. Germline trimming amounts to 4 bases on V and 8 bases on J, with 9 as the count of junction bases outside the gene matches. The chain was built from TRBV4-2 and TRBJ2-1, with 9 bases in between that match TRBD1. The sample taken for sequencing was peripheral blood. The receptor's source is a woman aged 50 to 60 with active or convalescent COVID-19. CDR3 loop: CASSRGTGSIHEQFF. The DNA is TGTGCCAGCAGCCGAGGGACAGGGTCGATCCATGAGCAGTTCTTC.